The 6 T cell receptor beta chains below were found in one sample sequenced in a study of early T cells in non-severe SARS-CoV-2 infection (dated by TCRdb to the early 2020s). The protocol used for the library was 5' RACE. The sample was run on a NextSeq 500. In-frame beta chains were kept once TCRdb had trimmed the public reads at Q25 with fastp and called clones with MiXCR. Under each unique CDR3 protein, matching rows form one entry showing the most common genes and DNA. The sample has 40,000 to 60,000 distinct CDR3 sequences on record, over 3.5% of them singletons. Approximately 5.9% of the sample lies in the top ten. Input material: whole blood. These receptors were obtained from an adult who was a healthcare worker with PCR-confirmed SARS-CoV-2 infection or an uninfected control (not recorded which).

J is TRBJ1-5 and V is TRBV2, with D possibly matching TRBD1 (5 bases). The length of the CDR3 is 13 residues. V lost 4 bases, J lost 4 bases, and 8 bases lay in between. Germline CDR1 is SNHLY and CDR2 is FYNNEI. CDR3 DNA: TGTGCCAGCAGTGTTGGGGCGAATCAGCCCCAGCATTTT. This codes for CASSVGANQPQHF.

This clonotype was counted many times. The chain links TRBV15 to TRBJ2-5; D remains ambiguous. Trimming cost V 2 bases and J 5 bases, with 3 bases left between them. CDR1 is LNHNV and CDR2 is YYDKDF in the germline V gene (reference sequence). The CDR3 sequence is 11 residues long. For the CDR3, the DNA is TGTGCCACCAGCAGATACGAGACCCAGTACTTC. Its protein product is CATSRYETQYF.

This clonotype was recorded a few times. The chain is built from TRBV10-2 and TRBJ2-4, with a tentative D call TRBD2 (7 bases). The CDR3 is made up of 17 amino acids. Germline V gene lookup returns CDR1 WSHSY and CDR2 SAAADI. Trimming took off 6 bases at V and 1 base at J, with 19 bases between the two ends. CDR3: CASSPSRGGLAKNIQYF. CDR3 DNA sequence: TGCGCCAGCAGCCCTAGTAGGGGGGGTCTGGCCAAAAACATTCAGTACTTC.

This clonotype was recorded at least ten times. The chain employs TRBV2 and TRBJ2-7; D possibly corresponds to TRBD1 (5 bases). Germline V gene lookup returns CDR1 SNHLY and CDR2 FYNNEI. The CDR3 contains 11 residues. V was trimmed by 7 bases and J by 4 bases, leaving 8 bases between them. The CDR3 DNA follows: TGTGCCAGCATGACAGTTTACGAGCAGTACTTC. As protein: CASMTVYEQYF.

This chain connects TRBV7-2 to TRBJ2-4; 15 bases are a match to TRBD2. The CDR3 contains 19 residues. Germline assignment: CDR1 SGHTA and CDR2 FQGNSA. Trimming removed 3 bases from V and 2 bases from J; junction bases left unmatched: 8. This chain's CDR3 is CASSLISGLAGGTKNIQYF. The CDR3, as DNA: TGTGCCAGCAGCTTGATCTCGGGACTAGCGGGGGGAACCAAAAACATTCAGTACTTC.

This clonotype was counted many times. The gene calls are TRBV19 and TRBJ2-3; 9 bases match TRBD2. CDR1 LNHDA and CDR2 SQIVND come from the germline V gene (reference sequence). The CDR3 spans 16 residues. Germline trimming cut 5 bases from V and 0 bases from J; bases unmatched to any gene: 6. The CDR3 bases are TGTGCCAGTAGTCTGACTAGCGGAATAAGCACAGATACGCAGTATTTT. This encodes CASSLTSGISTDTQYF.